This is a list of T cell receptor beta chains from one sample in a study of monozygotic twins with inflammatory bowel disease. With the 5' RACE reads reprocessed, TCRdb shows one record per CDR3 protein and no DNA. This sample contains 310,000 or so distinct CDR3 sequences. The specimen was blood. The receptors originated from a human donor with ulcerative colitis or Crohn's disease, or a healthy co-twin of an affected twin (not recorded which). Each CDR3 is given with its conserved first and last residue. Fields, in order: V gene, J gene, CDR3 protein.

v_call: TRBV12-3/TRBV12-4; j_call: TRBJ2-2; cdr3_aa: CASSLIIVDTGELFF
v_call: TRBV12-3/TRBV12-4; j_call: TRBJ2-2; cdr3_aa: CASRGRQNMFAGELFF
v_call: TRBV3-1; j_call: TRBJ1-4; cdr3_aa: CASSQGTGVGFF
v_call: TRBV3-1; j_call: TRBJ2-2; cdr3_aa: CASSQGTNTGELFF
v_call: TRBV30; j_call: TRBJ1-5; cdr3_aa: CAWTRNRGPNQPQHF
v_call: TRBV30; j_call: TRBJ1-4; cdr3_aa: CAWSVPRRQGIREKLFF
v_call: TRBV11-1; j_call: TRBJ2-2; cdr3_aa: CASSLKRVPGADGGELFF
v_call: TRBV2; j_call: TRBJ1-2; cdr3_aa: CAIEDGNYGYTF
v_call: TRBV4-3; j_call: TRBJ2-1; cdr3_aa: CASSLTGTGPNEQFF
v_call: TRBV10-3; j_call: TRBJ1-1; cdr3_aa: CAASTGPEAFF
v_call: TRBV5-4; j_call: TRBJ2-3; cdr3_aa: CASSARGFPSTDTQYF